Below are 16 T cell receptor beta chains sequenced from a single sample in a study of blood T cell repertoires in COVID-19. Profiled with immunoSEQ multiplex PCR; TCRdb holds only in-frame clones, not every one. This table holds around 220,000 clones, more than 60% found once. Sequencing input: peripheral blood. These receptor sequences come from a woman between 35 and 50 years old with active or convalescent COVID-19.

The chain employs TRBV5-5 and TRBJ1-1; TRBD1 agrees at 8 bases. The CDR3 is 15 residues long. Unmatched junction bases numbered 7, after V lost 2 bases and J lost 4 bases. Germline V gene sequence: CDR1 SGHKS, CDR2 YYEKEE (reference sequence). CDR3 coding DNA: TGTGCCAGCAGCTTAAAGAACAGGGGGGGCACTGAAGCTTTCTTT. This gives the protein CASSLKNRGGTEAFF.

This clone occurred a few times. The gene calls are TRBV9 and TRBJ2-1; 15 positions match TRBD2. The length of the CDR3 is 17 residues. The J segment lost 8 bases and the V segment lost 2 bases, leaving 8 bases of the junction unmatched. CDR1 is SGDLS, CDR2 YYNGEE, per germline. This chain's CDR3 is CASSVQGLAGGLDEQFF. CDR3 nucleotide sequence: TGTGCCAGCAGCGTCCAAGGACTAGCGGGGGGGCTGGATGAGCAGTTCTTC.

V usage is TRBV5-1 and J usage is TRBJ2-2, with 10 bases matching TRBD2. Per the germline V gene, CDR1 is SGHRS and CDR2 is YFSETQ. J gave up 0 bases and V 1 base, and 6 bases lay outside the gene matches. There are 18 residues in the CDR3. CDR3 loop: CASSLLASGGSNTGELFF. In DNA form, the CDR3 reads TGCGCCAGCAGCTTGCTGGCTAGCGGGGGATCGAACACCGGGGAGCTGTTTTTT.

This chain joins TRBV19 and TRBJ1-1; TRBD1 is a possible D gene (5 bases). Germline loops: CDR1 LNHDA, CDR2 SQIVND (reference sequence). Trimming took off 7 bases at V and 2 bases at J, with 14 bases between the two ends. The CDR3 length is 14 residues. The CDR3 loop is CASTVGQLNTEAFF. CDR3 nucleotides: TGTGCCAGTACCGTGGGGCAGCTCAACACTGAAGCTTTCTTT.

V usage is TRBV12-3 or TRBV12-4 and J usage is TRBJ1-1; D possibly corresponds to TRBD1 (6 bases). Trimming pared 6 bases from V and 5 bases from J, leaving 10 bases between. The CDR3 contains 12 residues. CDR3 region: CASSPGETEAFF. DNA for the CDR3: TGTGCCAGCAGCCCAGGGGAGACTGAAGCTTTCTTT.

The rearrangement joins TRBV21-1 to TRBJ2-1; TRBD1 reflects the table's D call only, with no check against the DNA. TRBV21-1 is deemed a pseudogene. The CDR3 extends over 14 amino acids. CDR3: CASSEDRGHNEQFF. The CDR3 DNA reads TGTGCCAGCAGCGAGGACAGGGGGCACAATGAGCAGTTCTTC.

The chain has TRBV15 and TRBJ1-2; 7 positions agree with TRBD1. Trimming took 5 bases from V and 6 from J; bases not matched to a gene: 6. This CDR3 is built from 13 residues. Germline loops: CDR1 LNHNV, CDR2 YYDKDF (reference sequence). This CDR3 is CATSAHGTDGYTF. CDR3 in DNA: TGTGCCACCAGCGCCCACGGGACAGATGGCTACACCTTC.

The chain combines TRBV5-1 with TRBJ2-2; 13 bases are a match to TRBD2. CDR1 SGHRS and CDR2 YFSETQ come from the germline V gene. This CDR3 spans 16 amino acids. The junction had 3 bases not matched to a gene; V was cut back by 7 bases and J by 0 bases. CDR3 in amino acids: CASGGLAGPNTGELFF. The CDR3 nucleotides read TGCGCCAGCGGGGGACTAGCGGGGCCGAACACCGGGGAGCTGTTTTTT. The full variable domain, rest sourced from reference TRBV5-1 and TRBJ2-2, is KAGVTQTPRYLIKTRGQQVTLSCSPISGHRSVSWYQQTPGQGLQFLFEYFSETQRNKGNFPGRFSGRQFSNSRSEMNVSTLELGDSALYLCASGGLAGPNTGELFFGEGSRLTVL.

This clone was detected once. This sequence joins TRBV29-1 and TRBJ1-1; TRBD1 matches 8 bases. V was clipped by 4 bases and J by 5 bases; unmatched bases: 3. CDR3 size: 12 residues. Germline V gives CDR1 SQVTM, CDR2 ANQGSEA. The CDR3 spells CSVARGRTEAFF. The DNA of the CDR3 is TGCAGCGTTGCCAGGGGGCGGACTGAAGCTTTCTTT. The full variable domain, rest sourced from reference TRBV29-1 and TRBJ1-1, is SAVISQKPSRDICQRGTSLTIQCQVDSQVTMMFWYRQQPGQSLTLIATANQGSEATYESGFVIDKFPISRPNLTFSTLTVSNMSPEDSSIYLCSVARGRTEAFFGQGTRLTVV.

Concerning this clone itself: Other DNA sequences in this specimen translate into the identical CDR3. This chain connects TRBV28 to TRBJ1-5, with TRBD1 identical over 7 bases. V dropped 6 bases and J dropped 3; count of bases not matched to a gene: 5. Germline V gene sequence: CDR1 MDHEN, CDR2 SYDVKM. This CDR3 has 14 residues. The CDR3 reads CASSTTGNNQPQHF. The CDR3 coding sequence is TGTGCCAGCAGCACGACAGGGAACAATCAGCCCCAGCATTTT. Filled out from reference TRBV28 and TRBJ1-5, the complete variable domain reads DVKVTQSSRYLVKRTGEKVFLECVQDMDHENMFWYRQDPGLGLRLIYFSYDVKMKEKGDIPEGYSVSREKKERFSLILESASTNQTSMYLCASSTTGNNQPQHFGDGTRLSIL.

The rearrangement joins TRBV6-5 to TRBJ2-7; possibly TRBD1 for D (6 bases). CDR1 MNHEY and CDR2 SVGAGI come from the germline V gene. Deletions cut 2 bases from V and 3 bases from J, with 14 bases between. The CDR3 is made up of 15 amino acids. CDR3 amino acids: CASSYGGHGFYEQYF. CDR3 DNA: TGTGCCAGCAGTTACGGGGGACACGGTTTCTACGAGCAGTACTTC.

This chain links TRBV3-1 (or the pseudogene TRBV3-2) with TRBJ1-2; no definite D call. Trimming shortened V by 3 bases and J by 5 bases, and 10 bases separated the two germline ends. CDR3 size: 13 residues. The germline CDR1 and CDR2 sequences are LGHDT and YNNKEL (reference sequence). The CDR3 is CASSHPAGYGYTF. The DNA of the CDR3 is TGTGCCAGCAGCCACCCCGCCGGTTATGGCTACACCTTC.

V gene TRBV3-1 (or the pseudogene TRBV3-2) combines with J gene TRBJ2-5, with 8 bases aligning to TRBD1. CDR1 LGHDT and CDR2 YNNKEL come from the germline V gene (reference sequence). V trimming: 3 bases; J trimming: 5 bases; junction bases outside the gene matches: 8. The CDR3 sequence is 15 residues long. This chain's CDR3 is CASSQSRGQAETQYF. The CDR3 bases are TGTGCCAGCAGCCAGAGCAGGGGGCAAGCGGAGACCCAGTACTTC.

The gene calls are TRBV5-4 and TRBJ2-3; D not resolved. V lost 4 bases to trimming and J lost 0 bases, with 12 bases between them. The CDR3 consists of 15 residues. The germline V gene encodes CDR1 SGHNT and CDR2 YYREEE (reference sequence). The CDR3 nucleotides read TGTGCCAGCAGCCCGGCTGGAGATAGCACAGATACGCAGTATTTT. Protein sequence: CASSPAGDSTDTQYF.

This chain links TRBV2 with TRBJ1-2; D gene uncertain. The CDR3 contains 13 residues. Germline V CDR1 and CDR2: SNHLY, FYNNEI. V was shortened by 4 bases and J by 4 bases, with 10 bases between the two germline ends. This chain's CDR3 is CASSARSSYGYTF. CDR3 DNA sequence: TGTGCCAGCAGTGCTCGAAGCTCCTATGGCTACACCTTC.

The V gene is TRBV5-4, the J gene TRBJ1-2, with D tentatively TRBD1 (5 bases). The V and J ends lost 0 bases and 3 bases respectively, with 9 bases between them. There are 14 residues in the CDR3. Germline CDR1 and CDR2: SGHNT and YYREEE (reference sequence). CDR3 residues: CASSLGWGDYGYTF. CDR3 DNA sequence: TGTGCCAGCAGCTTGGGTTGGGGCGACTATGGCTACACCTTC.